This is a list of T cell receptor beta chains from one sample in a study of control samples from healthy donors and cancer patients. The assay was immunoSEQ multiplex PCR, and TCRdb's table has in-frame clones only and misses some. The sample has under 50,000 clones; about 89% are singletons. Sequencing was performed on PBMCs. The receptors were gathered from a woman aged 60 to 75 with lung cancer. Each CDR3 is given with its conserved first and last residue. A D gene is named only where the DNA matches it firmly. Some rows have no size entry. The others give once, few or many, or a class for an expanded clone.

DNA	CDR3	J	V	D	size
TGTGCCAGCAGTGATCTTGCGGGGTATAATGAAAAACTGTTTTTT	CASSDLAGYNEKLFF	TRBJ1-4	TRBV25-1	-	-
TGTGCCTGGAGTGTTCGGACAGGGTTCTTTACCGGGGAGCTGTTTTTT	CAWSVRTGFFTGELFF	TRBJ2-2	TRBV30	TRBD1	-
TGTGCCAGCAGCTTAGATTTCGGGGGGAGCACTGAAGCTTTCTTT	CASSLDFGGSTEAFF	TRBJ1-1	TRBV11-2	-	-
TGTGCCAGCAGCTTGATGTTGGGCGAGACTGAAGCTTTCTTT	CASSLMLGETEAFF	TRBJ1-1	TRBV5-5	-	-
TGTGCCAGCTCACCAAGGACAGGGAGGACCGGGGAGCTGTTTTTT	CASSPRTGRTGELFF	TRBJ2-2	TRBV18	TRBD1	few
TGTGCCAGCAGCTTAGGTTTCAACTATGGCTACACCTTC	CASSLGFNYGYTF	TRBJ1-2	TRBV11-1	-	once
TGTGCCAGTAGTATAGAGTTAGGGGCAGACGGCTACACCTTC	CASSIELGADGYTF	TRBJ1-2	TRBV19	-	-
TGTGCCAGCAGTTCCATAGCGGGTGCCTCCTACAATGAGCAGTTCTTC	CASSSIAGASYNEQFF	TRBJ2-1	TRBV28	TRBD2	-
TGTGCCAGCAGTGAAGAAGGCATTCCCACTGAAGCTTTCTTT	CASSEEGIPTEAFF	TRBJ1-1	TRBV6-1	-	-
TGTGCCAGCAGGGGACCACCATCCTACAATGAGCAGTTCTTC	CASRGPPSYNEQFF	TRBJ2-1	TRBV28	-	-
TGTGCCAGCAGTTTCCGGACAGACTATGGCTACACCTTC	CASSFRTDYGYTF	TRBJ1-2	TRBV12-3/TRBV12-4	-	-